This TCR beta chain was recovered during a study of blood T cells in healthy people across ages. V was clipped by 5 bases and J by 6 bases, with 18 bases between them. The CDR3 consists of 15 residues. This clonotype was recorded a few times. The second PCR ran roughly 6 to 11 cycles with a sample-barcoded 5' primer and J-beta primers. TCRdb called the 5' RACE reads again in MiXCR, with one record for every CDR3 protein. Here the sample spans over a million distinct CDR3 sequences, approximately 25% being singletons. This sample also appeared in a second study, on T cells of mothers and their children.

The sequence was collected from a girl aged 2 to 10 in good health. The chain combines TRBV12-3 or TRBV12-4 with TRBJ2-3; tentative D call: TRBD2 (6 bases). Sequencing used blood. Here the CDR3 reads CASSPSPGADDTQYF. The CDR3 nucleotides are TGTGCCAGCAGTCCCTCTCCGGGAGCGGACGATACGCAGTATTTT.